This T cell receptor (beta chain) was documented in a study of blood T cell repertoires in COVID-19. Whole-study context: The United States, Italy and Spain provided the acute and convalescent COVID-19 samples. PBMCs, B-cell-depleted T cells, or T cells provided the cDNA or gDNA that made up the material.

V shed 7 bases and J 6 bases; nucleotides not matched to a gene: 15. CDR3 length: 15 residues. The germline gives CDR1 LNHDA, CDR2 SQIVND (reference sequence). In the study's own analysis: Cell counts per sample came from amplifying reference gene primers. Produced via immunoSEQ multiplex PCR; TCRdb's table is partial and in-frame only. That table supplies the V and J calls and clone size; D and trimming were determined from the DNA. The data show 95,000 to 150,000 clones, 81% seen once. Patients in Seattle were enrolled during active infection, then followed longitudinally. The origin of this receptor is a man aged 25-40 years with COVID-19, enrolled during active disease. V and J are TRBV19 and TRBJ2-7; 7 bases are a match to TRBD1. The sample was peripheral blood. CDR3 in DNA: TGTGCCAGTAAAGCAAGAAGGGACAGCCCCCGCGAGCAGTACTTC. Translating gives CASKARRDSPREQYF.